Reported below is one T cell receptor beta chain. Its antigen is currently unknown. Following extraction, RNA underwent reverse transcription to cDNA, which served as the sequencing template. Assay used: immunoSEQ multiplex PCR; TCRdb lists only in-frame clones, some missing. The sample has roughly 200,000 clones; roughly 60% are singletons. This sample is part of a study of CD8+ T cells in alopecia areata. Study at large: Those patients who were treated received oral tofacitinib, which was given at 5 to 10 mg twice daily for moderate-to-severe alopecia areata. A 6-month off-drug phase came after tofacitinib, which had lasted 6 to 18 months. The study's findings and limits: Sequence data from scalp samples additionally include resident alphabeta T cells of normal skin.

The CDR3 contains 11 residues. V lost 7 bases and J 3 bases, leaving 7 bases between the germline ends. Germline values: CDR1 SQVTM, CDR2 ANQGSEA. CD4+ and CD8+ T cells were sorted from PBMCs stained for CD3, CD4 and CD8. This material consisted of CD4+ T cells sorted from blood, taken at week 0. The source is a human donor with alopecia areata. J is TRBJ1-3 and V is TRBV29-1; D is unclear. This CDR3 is CSARLGNTIYF. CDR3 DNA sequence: TGCAGCGCCCGACTTGGAAACACCATATATTTT.